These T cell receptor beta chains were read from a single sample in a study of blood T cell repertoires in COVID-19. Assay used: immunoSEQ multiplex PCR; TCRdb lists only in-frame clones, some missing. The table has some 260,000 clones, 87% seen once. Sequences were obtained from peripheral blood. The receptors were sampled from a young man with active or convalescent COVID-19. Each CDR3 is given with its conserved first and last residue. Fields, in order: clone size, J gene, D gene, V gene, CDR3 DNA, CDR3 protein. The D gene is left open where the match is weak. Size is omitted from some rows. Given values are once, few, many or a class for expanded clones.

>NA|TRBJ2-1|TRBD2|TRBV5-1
TGCGCCAGCAGCTTGGTTCGGACTAGCGGGGGGAGCGATGAGCAGTTCTTC
CASSLVRTSGGSDEQFF
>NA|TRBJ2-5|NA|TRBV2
TGTGCCAGCAGTAGGGGCGAAGGGGAGACCCAGTACTTC
CASSRGEGETQYF
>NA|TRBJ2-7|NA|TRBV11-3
TGTGCCAGCAGCTTAGATACGAGGCCTCCGGGAACCTACGAGCAGTACTTC
CASSLDTRPPGTYEQYF
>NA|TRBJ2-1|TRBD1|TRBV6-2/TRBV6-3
TGTGCCAGCAGTGCCGGGACAGACTACAATGAGCAGTTCTTC
CASSAGTDYNEQFF
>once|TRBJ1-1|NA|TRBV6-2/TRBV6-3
TGTGCCAGCAGTTACGGCTCGCGACACTCAAACACTGAAGCTTTCTTT
CASSYGSRHSNTEAFF
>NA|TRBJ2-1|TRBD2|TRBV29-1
TGCAGCGACGGACTAGCGGGAGGATACAATGAGCAGTTCTTC
CSDGLAGGYNEQFF
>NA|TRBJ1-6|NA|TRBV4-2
TGTGCCAGCAGCCAAGTTTCCGGGATCGGGACAAAAAATTCACCCCTCCACTTT
CASSQVSGIGTKNSPLHF
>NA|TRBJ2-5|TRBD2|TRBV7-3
TGTGCCAGCAGCTTGGGCAGCGGGAGCTTAGAGACCCAGTACTTC
CASSLGSGSLETQYF
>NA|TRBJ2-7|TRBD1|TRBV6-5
TGTGCCAGCAGTTACGGGGCAGGGGGCTCGTACGAGCAGTACTTC
CASSYGAGGSYEQYF
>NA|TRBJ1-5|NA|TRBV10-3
TGTGCCATCAGTGAGTCGGAGCTTCTGTTAAGCAATCAGCCCCAGCATTTT
CAISESELLLSNQPQHF
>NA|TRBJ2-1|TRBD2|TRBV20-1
TGCAGTGCTAGTGTAGCGGGGACGAATGAGCAGTTCTTC
CSASVAGTNEQFF
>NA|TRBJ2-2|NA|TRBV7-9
TGTGCCAGCAGCGGAGGAGGGAGTACGGGAACCGGGGAGCTGTTTTTT
CASSGGGSTGTGELFF
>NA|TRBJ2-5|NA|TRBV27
TGTGCCAGCAGTTTGTTAGGGGTTCGAGAGACCCAGTACTTC
CASSLLGVRETQYF
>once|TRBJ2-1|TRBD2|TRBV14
TGTGCCAGCAGCCAAGATCTAGTGCGGGGGAATGAGCAGTTCTTC
CASSQDLVRGNEQFF
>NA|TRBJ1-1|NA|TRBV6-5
TGTGCCAGCAGTTGGACACGGACAGCGTTGACTGAAGCTTTCTTT
CASSWTRTALTEAFF
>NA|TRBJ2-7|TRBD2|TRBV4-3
TGCGCCAGCAGCCTAGACACTAGCGGGATATACGAGCAGTACTTC
CASSLDTSGIYEQYF
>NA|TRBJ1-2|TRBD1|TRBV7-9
TGTGCCAGCAGCTGGGACAGGGGGAAGTATGGCTACACCTTC
CASSWDRGKYGYTF
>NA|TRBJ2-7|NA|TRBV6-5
TGTGCCAGCAGTTACTCGCCCGGGAGAGGCTACGAGCAGTACTTC
CASSYSPGRGYEQYF
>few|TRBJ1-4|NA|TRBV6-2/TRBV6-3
TGTGCCAGCAGTTGGACTGTTGCAACTAATGAAAAACTGTTTTTT
CASSWTVATNEKLFF
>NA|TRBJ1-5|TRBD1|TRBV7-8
TGTGCCAGCAGCTTACTTCACAGGGGGCGCGGGGATCAGCCCCAGCATTTT
CASSLLHRGRGDQPQHF
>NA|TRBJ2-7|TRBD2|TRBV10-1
TGCGCCAGCGGTCCGGGACTAGTCTACGAGCAGTACTTC
CASGPGLVYEQYF
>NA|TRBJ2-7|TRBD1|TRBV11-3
TGTGCCAGCAGCAAGGGACAGGGGATAAACGAGCAGTACTTC
CASSKGQGINEQYF
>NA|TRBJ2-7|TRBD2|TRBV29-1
TGCAGCGTTGGGGCAGGGACTAGCGGGAGGGGGTCCTACGAGCAGTACTTC
CSVGAGTSGRGSYEQYF
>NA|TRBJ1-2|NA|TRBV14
TGTGCCAGCAGCCCGGGGAGTAGAGGCTACACCTTC
CASSPGSRGYTF
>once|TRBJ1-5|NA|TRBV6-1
TGTGCCAGCAGTGAACAAAATAGCAATCAGCCCCAGCATTTT
CASSEQNSNQPQHF
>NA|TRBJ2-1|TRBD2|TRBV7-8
TGTGCCAGCAGCCCCCGAGGGCGGGGGACCTACAATGAGCAGTTCTTC
CASSPRGRGTYNEQFF
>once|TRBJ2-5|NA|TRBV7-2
TGTGCCAGCAGCCTTACGACAGGCCCGGTCGGGCCCCAGTACTTC
CASSLTTGPVGPQYF
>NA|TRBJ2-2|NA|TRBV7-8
TGTGCCAGCAGCGTCGGGTTCACCGGGGAGCTGTTTTTT
CASSVGFTGELFF
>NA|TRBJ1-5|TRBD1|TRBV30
TGTGCCTGGAGTGGAGGGACAGAGTATCAGCCCCAGCATTTT
CAWSGGTEYQPQHF
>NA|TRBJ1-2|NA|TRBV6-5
TGTGCCAGCAGTCCTGACAGGCCGGGCCTAAGTGGCTACACCTTC
CASSPDRPGLSGYTF
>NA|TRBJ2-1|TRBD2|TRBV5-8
TGTGCCAGCCTCCGGGCGGGGACTAGCATAGGAGGGGAGCAGTTCTTC
CASLRAGTSIGGEQFF
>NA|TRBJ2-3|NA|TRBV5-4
TGTGCCAGCAGCCCCGGTGGTCGATTAGATACGCAGTATTTT
CASSPGGRLDTQYF